This T cell receptor beta chain was identified in a study of control samples from healthy donors and cancer patients. Per the germline V gene, CDR1 is LGHDT and CDR2 is YNNKEL (reference sequence). The CDR3 spans 13 residues. Trimming removed 7 bases at V and 8 bases at J, with 15 bases between. Method: immunoSEQ multiplex PCR; TCRdb's copy keeps in-frame clones and lacks some. This sample has fewer than 20,000 clones, with around 84% found just once. This rearrangement joins TRBV3-1 (or the pseudogene TRBV3-2) to TRBJ1-3; D uncertain. The TCR comes from a woman aged 70 to 79 with colorectal cancer. The source material was PBMCs. CDR3: CASTPGGRDTIYF. CDR3 coding DNA: TGTGCCAGCACCCCGGGAGGGCGGGACACCATATATTTT.